The 28 T cell receptor beta chains listed next were all sequenced from one sample in a study of T cell responses to AZD1222 COVID-19 vaccine. Clones were sequenced by immunoSEQ multiplex PCR, and TCRdb holds only the in-frame ones, with some missing. The data hold 85,000 to 90,000 clones, with approximately 89% observed a single time. The specimen comprised peripheral blood, sampled 28 days after the second AZD1222 dose. The receptors originated from an adult who received the AZD1222 COVID-19 vaccine.

CDR3 amino acids: CASSLAIGGLSYNEQFF. The CDR3 DNA reads as TGCGCCAGCAGCTTGGCTATCGGGGGTCTATCCTACAATGAGCAGTTCTTC. This chain joins TRBV5-1 and TRBJ2-1; D might be TRBD2 (6 bases). The CDR3 runs 17 residues. Germline CDR1 SGHRS, CDR2 YFSETQ. V was pared by 0 bases and J by 1 base, with 14 bases between. The full variable domain, completed using reference TRBV5-1 and TRBJ2-1, is KAGVTQTPRYLIKTRGQQVTLSCSPISGHRSVSWYQQTPGQGLQFLFEYFSETQRNKGNFPGRFSGRQFSNSRSEMNVSTLELGDSALYLCASSLAIGGLSYNEQFFGPGTRLTVL.

The CDR3: CASSQDVEETQYF. The CDR3, as DNA: TGCGCCAGCAGCCAAGATGTGGAAGAGACCCAGTACTTC. This sequence joins TRBV4-1 and TRBJ2-5; D remains ambiguous. Germline V gene sequence: CDR1 MGHRA, CDR2 YSYEKL. The germline V and J ends were trimmed by 0 bases and 3 bases, with 5 bases remaining between them. The CDR3 sequence is 13 residues long.

V gene TRBV11-2 combines with J gene TRBJ2-1; 7 bases fit TRBD2. With 4 bases clipped from V and 4 bases from J, the junction kept 10 bases outside the gene matches. The length of the CDR3 is 16 residues. Germline V CDR1 and CDR2: SGHAT, FQNNGV. CDR3 nucleotides: TGTGCCAGCAGCTCCCCTCCTAGCGGACCTTACAATGAGCAGTTCTTC. Protein: CASSSPPSGPYNEQFF.

This rearrangement joins TRBV11-2 to TRBJ1-4, with TRBD1 matching 7 bases. This CDR3 has 16 amino acids. V shed 0 bases, J shed 5 bases, and the junction held 6 bases outside the gene matches. Germline-derived CDR1 and CDR2 are SGHAT and FQNNGV. DNA for the CDR3: TGTGCCAGCAGCTTAGATGCAGGACAGGAAAATGAAAAACTGTTTTTT. Translating gives CASSLDAGQENEKLFF.

V gene TRBV7-3 combines with J gene TRBJ2-5, with 8 bases that match TRBD1. Germline V gene data show CDR1 as SGHTA and CDR2 as FQGTGA. This CDR3 comprises 13 residues. Trimming removed 6 bases from V and 1 base from J; junction bases left unmatched: 1. In DNA, the CDR3 is TGTGCCAGCAGAGGACAGGGCCAAGAGACCCAGTACTTC. Encoded protein: CASRGQGQETQYF.

The chain links TRBV19 to TRBJ1-1, with TRBD1 as a possible D gene (6 bases). V lost 2 bases and J lost 8, with 18 bases in between. Germline V CDR1 and CDR2: LNHDA, SQIVND (reference sequence). This CDR3 is built from 15 residues. CDR3 DNA: TGTGCCAGTAGTATACAGGGGAAAGGTCAAGCGGAAGCTTTCTTT. Protein product: CASSIQGKGQAEAFF.

This clone was recorded only once. CDR3 in amino acids: CASSFTSTSQETQYF. CDR3 coding DNA: TGTGCCAGTAGTTTCACTAGCACGTCTCAAGAGACCCAGTACTTC. This chain connects TRBV19 to TRBJ2-5, with a weak D call TRBD2 (6 bases). The V and J ends lost 5 bases and 2 bases respectively, with 15 bases between them. Germline loops: CDR1 LNHDA, CDR2 SQIVND (reference sequence). The CDR3 is 15 residues long.

The rearrangement joins TRBV19 to TRBJ2-1, with D possibly matching TRBD2 (6 bases). The CDR3 has 15 residues. Germline CDR1 is LNHDA and CDR2 is SQIVND (reference sequence). Trimming pared 8 bases from V and 6 bases from J, leaving 20 bases between. CDR3 sequence: CASGRVGGLPNEQFF. The CDR3 DNA is TGTGCCAGTGGTCGGGTTGGAGGGCTTCCCAATGAGCAGTTCTTC.

The CDR3 DNA follows: TGTGCCAGCAGCAGGACAGGGATCGGCAATCAGCCCCAGCATTTT. Translated: CASSRTGIGNQPQHF. The chain combines TRBV6-5 with TRBJ1-5; 8 nucleotides align to TRBD1. The CDR3 consists of 15 residues. The trim removed 6 bases at V and 2 bases at J, leaving 6 bases unmatched. Germline V lookup: CDR1 MNHEY, CDR2 SVGAGI.

The V call is TRBV25-1, the J call TRBJ2-3; D call uncertain. Germline V gives CDR1 MGHDK, CDR2 SYGVNS. The CDR3 is 13 residues long. V was pared by 9 bases and J by 1 base, with 11 bases between. CDR3 bases: TGTGCCAGTACCCTAGGAGGCACAGATACGCAGTATTTT. Translation gives CASTLGGTDTQYF.

The chain carries TRBV24-1 and TRBJ2-3, with 10 bases matching TRBD1. The CDR3 contains 16 residues. With 2 bases clipped from V and 7 bases from J, the junction kept 8 bases outside the gene matches. Germline V gives CDR1 KGHDR, CDR2 SFDVKD. The CDR3 loop reads CATSDSSTGGVYTQYF. The CDR3 DNA reads as TGTGCCACCAGTGATTCCTCGACAGGGGGCGTATATACGCAGTATTTT.

This clone was observed a handful of times. CDR3 sequence: CASSLAGQGMDSNTGELFF. The CDR3 nucleotides are TGTGCCAGCAGCTTGGCGGGACAGGGGATGGACTCGAACACCGGGGAGCTGTTTTTT. The rearrangement links TRBV5-8 to TRBJ2-2; 10 bases are a match to TRBD1. The CDR3 spans 19 residues. J lost 0 bases, V lost 0 bases, and 8 bases had no gene match. CDR1 SGHTS and CDR2 YDEGEE come from the germline V gene.

This clone was seen once. This chain links TRBV27 with TRBJ2-5, with D hard to call. The germline gives CDR1 MNHEY, CDR2 SMNVEV (reference sequence). The CDR3 loop spans 12 amino acids. V was shortened by 4 bases and J by 3 bases, with 6 bases between the two germline ends. In DNA form, the CDR3 reads TGTGCCAGCAGTTCCTACGAAGAGACCCAGTACTTC. Its protein product is CASSSYEETQYF.

The J gene is TRBJ1-5, the V gene TRBV5-5; tentatively, D is TRBD1 (6 bases). CDR3 length: 14 residues. The V gene lost 0 bases and the J gene lost 2 bases, with 6 bases spanning the gap. CDR1 and CDR2 (germline): SGHKS, YYEKEE (reference sequence). In DNA form, the CDR3 reads TGTGCCAGCAGCTTGGAGGGGGGCAATCAGCCCCAGCATTTT. Its protein is CASSLEGGNQPQHF.

The rearrangement joins TRBV5-1 to TRBJ2-1; 9 bases map to TRBD2. V trimming: 1 base; J trimming: 7 bases; junction bases outside the gene matches: 15. Germline V gene data show CDR1 as SGHRS and CDR2 as YFSETQ. The CDR3 spans 18 residues. The CDR3 protein is CASSLRIGGGASWNEQFF. DNA of the CDR3: TGCGCCAGCAGCTTGCGGATCGGCGGGGGGGCCAGTTGGAATGAGCAGTTCTTC.

Of note for this clone: The junction does not match germline at one end; this may be a read error. J is TRBJ1-1 and V is TRBV6-5; 9 bases are a match to TRBD1. Germline CDR1 and CDR2: MNHEY and SVGAGI. The CDR3 runs 11 residues. The CDR3 here is CASRGGQGTIF. The CDR3, as DNA: TGTGCCAGCAGGGGAGGACAGGGGACCATATTT.

This rearrangement joins TRBV7-8 to TRBJ2-3; D gene unclear. Trimming removed 4 bases at V and 0 bases at J, with 14 bases between. The CDR3 runs 16 residues. Per germline, CDR1 SGHVS and CDR2 FQNEAQ. In DNA form, the CDR3 reads TGTGCCAGCAGCTACACAGTACAACCTAGCACAGATACGCAGTATTTT. This gives the protein CASSYTVQPSTDTQYF.

A few counts support this clone. This chain joins TRBV19 and TRBJ1-2; D remains unclear. The germline V gene has CDR1 LNHDA and CDR2 SQIVND (reference sequence). Between the trimmed V and J ends, which lost 7 bases and 1 base, there was a span of 16 bases. The CDR3 totals 15 residues. CDR3 sequence (DNA): TGTGCCAGTACCAATCCCGGGATAAATAACTATGGCTACACCTTC. Translation gives CASTNPGINNYGYTF.

The chain links TRBV3-1 (or the pseudogene TRBV3-2) to TRBJ1-6; weak D call: TRBD1 (6 bases). Trimming removed 1 base at V and 7 bases at J, with 11 bases between. The CDR3 is made up of 15 amino acids. CDR1 is LGHDT, CDR2 YNNKEL, per germline (reference sequence). The CDR3 reads CASSQGGAGNSPLHF. The CDR3 coding sequence is TGTGCCAGCAGCCAAGGGGGGGCAGGGAATTCACCCCTCCACTTT.

The genes are TRBV19 and TRBJ2-1, with D perhaps TRBD1 (6 bases). The CDR3 runs 15 residues. Germline values: CDR1 LNHDA, CDR2 SQIVND (reference sequence). Between the trimmed V and J ends, which lost 7 bases and 7 bases, there was a span of 20 bases. The CDR3 nucleotides read TGTGCCAGTATACAAACAGGGAGTAATGTAAATGAGCAGTTCTTC. Its translation is CASIQTGSNVNEQFF.

The chain links TRBV9 to TRBJ2-5; 10 nucleotides align to TRBD2. The J segment lost 2 bases and the V segment lost 0 bases, leaving 7 bases of the junction unmatched. This CDR3 has 17 residues. Per the germline V gene, CDR1 is SGDLS and CDR2 is YYNGEE. The CDR3 nucleotides read TGTGCCAGCAGCGTAGGGGCTAGCGGGGGCCGACAAGAGACCCAGTACTTC. Its protein product is CASSVGASGGRQETQYF.

The chain joins TRBV19 to TRBJ2-1, with D hard to call. The CDR3 covers 10 residues. The V gene lost 7 bases and the J gene lost 7 bases, with 5 bases spanning the gap. Germline V CDR1 and CDR2: LNHDA, SQIVND (reference sequence). The CDR3 sequence is CASNENEQFF. CDR3 nucleotides: TGTGCCAGTAACGAGAATGAGCAGTTCTTC.

The chain recombines TRBV29-1 with TRBJ1-3; 9 bases are a match to TRBD1. In germline, CDR1 is SQVTM, CDR2 ANQGSEA. This CDR3 spans 16 amino acids. After removal of 0 bases from V and 4 bases from J, the junction contained 7 bases not matched to a gene. CDR3 loop: CSVEDPDRGEGNTIYF. As DNA, the CDR3 is TGCAGCGTTGAAGATCCGGACAGGGGAGAGGGAAACACCATATATTTT.

The J gene is TRBJ1-6, the V gene TRBV18; maybe TRBD1 (5 bases). The V end was cut by 4 bases, the J end by 2 bases, with 9 bases between. CDR3 size: 15 residues. Per the germline V gene, CDR1 is KGHSH and CDR2 is LQKENI. The CDR3 DNA reads TGTGCCAGCTCACTTCAGGGCGCCTATAATTCACCCCTCCACTTT. This encodes CASSLQGAYNSPLHF.

A note on this clone: This same CDR3 is encoded by further DNA sequences in the sample. The chain couples TRBV27 to TRBJ2-5; D uncertain. The CDR3 has 11 residues. Germline CDR1 is MNHEY and CDR2 is SMNVEV (reference sequence). V was clipped by 6 bases and J by 5 bases, with 7 bases between them. The CDR3 nucleotides are TGTGCCAGCAGCCTAGGGGAGACCCAGTACTTC. It codes for CASSLGETQYF.

The chain employs TRBV7-3 and TRBJ2-2; TRBD2 is a possible D gene (7 bases). V was pared by 5 bases and J by 4 bases, with 17 bases between. The germline CDR1 and CDR2 sequences are SGHTA and FQGTGA. This CDR3 is 16 amino acids long. The CDR3 nucleotides are TGTGCCAGCAGCAGCGACGCGGGGGCCCTCACCGGGGAGCTGTTTTTT. Protein product: CASSSDAGALTGELFF.

This chain connects TRBV24-1 to TRBJ2-5; D possibly corresponds to TRBD1 (6 bases). The ends were cut back, 4 bases at V and 0 bases at J, with 8 bases in the middle. The CDR3 is 14 amino acids. Germline V gene data show CDR1 as KGHDR and CDR2 as SFDVKD. The CDR3 nucleotides read TGTGCCACCAGTGACACAGGGAACCAAGAGACCCAGTACTTC. It is translated as CATSDTGNQETQYF.

The V gene is TRBV19, the J gene TRBJ1-2; the D gene is possibly TRBD1 (5 bases). The germline V gene encodes CDR1 LNHDA and CDR2 SQIVND (reference sequence). This CDR3 has 14 residues. V shed 6 bases and J shed 5 bases, with 16 bases lying between them. CDR3: CASRRGGGGYGYTF. The CDR3 bases are TGTGCCAGTAGGCGCGGGGGGGGAGGTTATGGCTACACCTTC. The variable domain in full, completed from reference TRBV19 and TRBJ1-2, reads DGGITQSPKYLFRKEGQNVTLSCEQNLNHDAMYWYRQDPGQGLRLIYYSQIVNDFQKGDIAEGYSVSREKKESFPLTVTSAQKNPTAFYLCASRRGGGGYGYTFGSGTRLTVV.